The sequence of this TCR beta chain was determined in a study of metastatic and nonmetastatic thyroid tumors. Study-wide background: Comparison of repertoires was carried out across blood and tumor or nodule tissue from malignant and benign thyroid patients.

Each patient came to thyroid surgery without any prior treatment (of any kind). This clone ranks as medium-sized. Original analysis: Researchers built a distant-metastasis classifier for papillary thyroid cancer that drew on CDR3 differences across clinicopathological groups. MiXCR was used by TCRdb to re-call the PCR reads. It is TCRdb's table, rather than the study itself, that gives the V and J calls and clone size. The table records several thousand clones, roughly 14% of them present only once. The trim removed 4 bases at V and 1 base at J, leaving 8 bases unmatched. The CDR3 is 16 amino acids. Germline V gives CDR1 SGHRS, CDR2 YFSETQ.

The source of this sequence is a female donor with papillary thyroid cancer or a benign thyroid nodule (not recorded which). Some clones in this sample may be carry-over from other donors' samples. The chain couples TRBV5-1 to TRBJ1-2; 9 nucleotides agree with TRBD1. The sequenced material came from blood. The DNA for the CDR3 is TGCGCCAGCAGCCCGGACGTGACAGGGGGTAACTATGGCTACACCTTC. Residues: CASSPDVTGGNYGYTF.